This T cell receptor (beta chain) derives from a study of T cell responses to AZD1222 COVID-19 vaccine. J lost 5 bases, V lost 5 bases, and 11 bases had no gene match. This CDR3 has 15 amino acids. CDR1 and CDR2 from the germline V gene are SGHNT and YENEEA. As for this clone: Its antigen is unidentified.

Study findings and constraints: Vaccination with two AZD1222 doses was followed by a rise in Spike-specific TCR breadth and depth. Variant regions that are unmutated are reportedly the target of nearly half of spike-specific TCRs. Mostly white British, mostly female donors; authors suggested clonal diversity may be underestimated. Dominant at 160-218 and 743-854, vaccine-associated CD4 TCRs also spanned spike.

Profiling relied on immunoSEQ multiplex PCR, and the TCRdb table lists in-frame clones only, not all of them. The sample records more than 150,000 clones, 90% being singletons. The sample consisted of peripheral blood, taken on day 0 of AZD1222 vaccination. J is TRBJ2-7 and V is TRBV11-3, with 8 bases lining up with TRBD1. The source of this sequence is an adult in good health. The CDR3 sequence is CASSQGTGGSDEQYF. CDR3 in DNA: TGTGCCAGCAGCCAAGGTACAGGGGGGAGCGACGAGCAGTACTTC.